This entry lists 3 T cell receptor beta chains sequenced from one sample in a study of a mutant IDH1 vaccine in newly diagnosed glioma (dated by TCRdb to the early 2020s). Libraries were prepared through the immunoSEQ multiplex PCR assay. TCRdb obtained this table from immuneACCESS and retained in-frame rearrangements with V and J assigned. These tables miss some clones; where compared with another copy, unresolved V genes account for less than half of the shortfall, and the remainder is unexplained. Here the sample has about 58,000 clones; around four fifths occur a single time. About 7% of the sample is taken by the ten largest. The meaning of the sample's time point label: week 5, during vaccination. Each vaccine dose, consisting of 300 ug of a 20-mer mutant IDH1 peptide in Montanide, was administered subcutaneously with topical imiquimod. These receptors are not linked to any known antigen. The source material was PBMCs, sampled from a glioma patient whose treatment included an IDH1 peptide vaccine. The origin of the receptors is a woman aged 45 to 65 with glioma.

The CDR3 is CASNPAALRDRGRGETQYF. CDR3 coding DNA: TGCGCCAGCAACCCTGCGGCACTCCGGGACAGGGGGCGCGGAGAGACCCAGTACTTC. V is TRBV5-1 and J is TRBJ2-5; 12 bases line up with TRBD1. Germline V CDR1 and CDR2: SGHRS, YFSETQ. V lost 6 bases and J lost 4; bases outside the gene matches: 19. This CDR3 spans 19 amino acids.

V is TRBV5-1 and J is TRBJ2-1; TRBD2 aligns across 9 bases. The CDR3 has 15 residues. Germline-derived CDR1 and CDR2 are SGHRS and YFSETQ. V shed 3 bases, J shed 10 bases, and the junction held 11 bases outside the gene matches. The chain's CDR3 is CASSWARGGLGEQFF. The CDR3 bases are TGCGCCAGCAGCTGGGCGCGGGGGGGCCTGGGGGAGCAGTTCTTC.

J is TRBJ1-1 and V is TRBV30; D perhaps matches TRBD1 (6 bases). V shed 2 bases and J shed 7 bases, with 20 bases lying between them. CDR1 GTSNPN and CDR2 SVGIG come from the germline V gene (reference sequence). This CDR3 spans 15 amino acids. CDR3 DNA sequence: TGTGCCTGGAGTAGGGGGGGGAAGGAGGTCAATGAAGCTTTCTTT. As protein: CAWSRGGKEVNEAFF. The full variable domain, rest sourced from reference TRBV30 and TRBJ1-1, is SQTIHQWPATLVQPVGSPLSLECTVEGTSNPNLYWYRQAAGRGLQLLFYSVGIGQISSEVPQNLSASRPQDRQFILSSKKLLLSDSGFYLCAWSRGGKEVNEAFFGQGTRLTVV.